These 13 T cell receptor beta chains came from one sample sequenced in a study of blood T cell repertoires in COVID-19. The method was immunoSEQ multiplex PCR; TCRdb's version includes in-frame clones alone and lacks a portion of them. The sample lists about 20,000 clones; 75% to 85% were seen once. Sequences were obtained from peripheral blood. All receptors derive from a man at least 80 years old with acute or convalescent COVID-19.

This chain connects TRBV5-6 to TRBJ2-2; 7 bases line up with TRBD2. The V segment lost 4 bases and the J segment 2 bases; nucleotides outside the gene matches: 14. Germline CDR1 SGHDT, CDR2 YYEEEE. The length of the CDR3 is 18 residues. This CDR3 reads CASSLGSWGGSNTGELFF. The CDR3 DNA reads as TGTGCCAGCAGCCTGGGGTCATGGGGCGGGAGCAACACCGGGGAGCTGTTTTTT.

The chain couples TRBV15 to TRBJ2-5; maybe TRBD2 (7 bases). CDR1 and CDR2 (germline): LNHNV, YYDKDF (reference sequence). CDR3 length: 16 amino acids. V dropped 0 bases and J dropped 5 bases, with 16 bases sitting between them. The CDR3 nucleotides are TGTGCCACCAGCAGAGAGCGGGGGCAGGGAGGGGAGACCCAGTACTTC. It codes for CATSRERGQGGETQYF.

The J gene is TRBJ2-7, the V gene TRBV2; D gene uncertain. CDR3 length: 15 amino acids. V shed 2 bases and J shed 0 bases, with 11 bases lying between them. Germline CDR1 reads SNHLY; CDR2 reads FYNNEI. The CDR3 region has the DNA TGTGCCAGCAGTGAAAGTCTCTTGAGCTCCTACGAGCAGTACGTC. It yields the protein CASSESLLSSYEQYV.

V usage is TRBV29-1 and J usage is TRBJ1-3; D is possibly TRBD1 (6 bases). The V gene's germline CDR1 is SQVTM and CDR2 ANQGSEA. Trimming cost V 1 base and J 2 bases, with 12 bases left between them. This CDR3 is built from 15 residues. Here the CDR3 reads CSVEVQGKTGNTIYF. For the CDR3, the DNA is TGCAGCGTTGAAGTGCAGGGGAAAACTGGAAACACCATATATTTT.

The chain has TRBV27 and TRBJ1-5, with 8 bases lining up with TRBD1. Trimming removed 2 bases from V and 1 base from J; junction bases left unmatched: 7. There are 17 residues in the CDR3. The germline gives CDR1 MNHEY, CDR2 SMNVEV (reference sequence). The CDR3: CASSLAPRQGSNQPQHF. The CDR3 nucleotides are TGTGCCAGCAGTTTAGCCCCAAGACAGGGGAGCAATCAGCCCCAGCATTTT.

J is TRBJ1-2 and V is TRBV19; the D gene is possibly TRBD1 (5 bases). This CDR3 contains 13 residues. V dropped 7 bases and J dropped 7 bases, with 16 bases sitting between them. Germline CDR1 is LNHDA and CDR2 is SQIVND (reference sequence). For the CDR3, the DNA is TGTGCCAGTACCCCTTCAGGGATGAGTGGCTACACCTTC. This translates into CASTPSGMSGYTF.

This clone was detected once. This chain connects TRBV19 to TRBJ2-3; 11 bases are a match to TRBD2. Germline CDR1 LNHDA, CDR2 SQIVND (reference sequence). Trimming cost V 7 bases and J 2 bases; bases outside gene matches: 5. This CDR3 has 15 residues. In nucleotides, the CDR3 is TGTGCCAGTAAACTAGCGGGAGATACCACAGATACGCAGTATTTT. Its translation is CASKLAGDTTDTQYF.

The chain combines TRBV12-3 or TRBV12-4 with TRBJ2-1; maybe TRBD1 (6 bases). V lost 5 bases and J 4 bases, leaving 9 bases between the germline ends. This CDR3 spans 13 amino acids. The CDR3 region has the DNA TGTGCCAGCAGTCCAGGGGTGTACAATGAGCAGTTCTTC. This sequence encodes CASSPGVYNEQFF.

This chain links TRBV19 with TRBJ2-5; 8 bases agree with TRBD2. Germline V gene sequence: CDR1 LNHDA, CDR2 SQIVND (reference sequence). Unmatched junction bases numbered 11, after V lost 3 bases and J lost 5 bases. The CDR3 spans 16 residues. The CDR3 loop reads CASSIGVAGPRETQYF. The CDR3 nucleotides are TGTGCCAGTAGTATCGGGGTAGCGGGGCCTCGGGAGACCCAGTACTTC. The variable domain in full, completed from reference TRBV19 and TRBJ2-5, reads DGGITQSPKYLFRKEGQNVTLSCEQNLNHDAMYWYRQDPGQGLRLIYYSQIVNDFQKGDIAEGYSVSREKKESFPLTVTSAQKNPTAFYLCASSIGVAGPRETQYFGPGTRLLVL.

The rearrangement joins TRBV7-6 to TRBJ2-5, with no clear D. V was shortened by 1 base and J by 1 base, with 7 bases between the two germline ends. This CDR3 contains 14 residues. Germline values: CDR1 SGHVS, CDR2 FNYEAQ. DNA for the CDR3: TGTGCCAGCAGCTTAGGAGTCATCCAAGAGACCCAGTACTTC. Protein product: CASSLGVIQETQYF.

The V gene is TRBV19, the J gene TRBJ2-6; TRBD1 matches 9 bases. CDR1 LNHDA and CDR2 SQIVND come from the germline V gene (reference sequence). CDR3 size: 17 residues. With 4 bases clipped from V and 2 bases from J, the junction kept 6 bases outside the gene matches. CDR3 in DNA: TGTGCCAGTAGTAAAGGGACAGGGCTACCTGGGGCCAACGTCCTGACTTTC. This gives the protein CASSKGTGLPGANVLTF.

The chain employs TRBV10-3 and TRBJ1-1; a possible D gene is TRBD1 (5 bases). CDR1 and CDR2 (germline): ENHRY, SYGVKD. The CDR3 sequence is 14 residues long. V gave up 2 bases and J gave up 4 bases, with 11 bases separating them. CDR3 coding DNA: TGTGCCATCAGTGAGCGGGGGGGACGCACTGAAGCTTTCTTT. This gives the protein CAISERGGRTEAFF.

The V gene is TRBV2, the J gene TRBJ1-1; TRBD1 agrees at 9 bases. V dropped 7 bases and J dropped 1; count of bases not matched to a gene: 7. This CDR3 comprises 15 residues. Germline CDR1 SNHLY, CDR2 FYNNEI. CDR3 residues: CASTREGQGNTEAFF. The CDR3 DNA sequence: TGTGCCAGCACTCGGGAGGGACAGGGGAACACTGAAGCTTTCTTT.